Below, 20 T cell receptor beta chains from the same sample are listed, as sequenced in a study of identical twins (dated by TCRdb to the mid-2010s). The library was obtained by 5' RACE. TCRdb names Illumina HiSeq 2000 as the instrument used. Using fastp trimming at Q25 and MiXCR clonotype assembly, TCRdb reanalyzed the public sequencing data and kept in-frame beta chains. Every distinct CDR3 protein forms one entry, paired with its most common genes and DNA. The sample records 520,000 or so distinct CDR3 sequences, approximately 22% of which are singletons. The top ten clones comprise under 0.95% of the sample. In addition, the sample was reused for a study of T cells expressing NK-cell markers.

Sequenced sample: CD4+ T cells sorted from blood. Receptors were obtained from a woman aged 18-29 years in good health.

V is TRBV15 and J is TRBJ2-1; perhaps TRBD2 as D (5 bases). Germline-derived CDR1 and CDR2 are LNHNV and YYDKDF (reference sequence). The CDR3 spans 12 residues. The V end was cut by 0 bases, the J end by 12 bases, with 9 bases between. The chain's CDR3 is CATSREGSAQFF. CDR3 DNA sequence: TGTGCCACCAGCAGAGAGGGGAGTGCGCAGTTCTTC. The full variable domain, its missing parts supplied by reference TRBV15 and TRBJ2-1, is DAMVIQNPRYQVTQFGKPVTLSCSQTLNHNVMYWYQQKSSQAPKLLFHYYDKDFNNEADTPDNFQSRRPNTSFCFLDIRSPGLGDTAMYLCATSREGSAQFFGPGTRLTVL.

The rearrangement uses TRBV10-3 and TRBJ2-7; D unresolved. This CDR3 is 11 amino acids long. Germline V gene data show CDR1 as ENHRY and CDR2 as SYGVKD. Between the trimmed V and J ends, which lost 8 bases and 6 bases, there was a span of 11 bases. The CDR3 bases are TGTGCCATCTCGAAAGGGCCCGAGCAGTACTTC. This sequence encodes CAISKGPEQYF.

The V call is TRBV12-3 or TRBV12-4, the J call TRBJ2-7; no clear D. V was pared by 1 base and J by 3 bases, with 10 bases between. This CDR3 region has 14 residues. This chain's CDR3 is CASSLGSGIYEQYF. CDR3 in DNA: TGTGCCAGCAGTTTAGGATCGGGTATCTACGAGCAGTACTTC.

The chain is built from TRBV5-1 and TRBJ2-3; D is unresolved. Deletions cut 4 bases from V and 0 bases from J, with 12 bases between. The CDR3 loop spans 15 amino acids. Germline V gives CDR1 SGHRS, CDR2 YFSETQ. CDR3 sequence: CASSVGRPSTDTQYF. CDR3 bases: TGCGCCAGCAGCGTCGGACGTCCCAGCACAGATACGCAGTATTTT.

This clonotype was seen a few times. This chain joins TRBV9 and TRBJ2-1, with D perhaps matching TRBD2 (5 bases). V was trimmed by 0 bases and J by 4 bases, leaving 11 bases between them. CDR1 and CDR2 (germline): SGDLS, YYNGEE. This CDR3 region has 15 residues. CDR3 sequence (DNA): TGTGCCAGCAGCGTAGAGGGAGAGACTTACAATGAGCAGTTCTTC. Its translation: CASSVEGETYNEQFF.

This clonotype was found a few times. The V gene is TRBV7-3, the J gene TRBJ2-5; D not resolved. The CDR3 is 14 residues long. Germline loops: CDR1 SGHTA, CDR2 FQGTGA. Trimming removed 0 bases at V and 0 bases at J, with 5 bases between. The CDR3 spells CASSLTGYQETQYF. The CDR3 DNA reads as TGTGCCAGCAGCTTAACGGGGTACCAAGAGACCCAGTACTTC.

This chain's CDR3 is CASSPTGTAEKLFF. DNA for the CDR3: TGTGCCAGCTCACCGACCGGGACAGCCGAAAAACTGTTTTTT. The chain carries TRBV18 and TRBJ1-4, with TRBD1 matching 7 bases. Germline CDR1 and CDR2: KGHSH and LQKENI. The junction had 6 bases not matched to a gene; V was cut back by 3 bases and J by 8 bases. CDR3 length: 14 residues.

The genes are TRBV12-3 or TRBV12-4 and TRBJ2-1; no clear D. The ends were cut back, 9 bases at V and 4 bases at J, with 10 bases in the middle. The CDR3 is made up of 12 amino acids. The CDR3 region is CASTFRYNEQFF. CDR3 DNA sequence: TGTGCCAGTACCTTTAGGTACAATGAGCAGTTCTTC.

A few counts support this clonotype. The V and J genes are TRBV9 and TRBJ2-1; D unclear. V lost 0 bases, J lost 11 bases, and 9 bases lay in between. The germline CDR1 and CDR2 sequences are SGDLS and YYNGEE. The CDR3 runs to 12 residues. CDR3 sequence: CASSVVSRQQFF. The CDR3, as DNA: TGTGCCAGCAGCGTAGTCTCCAGACAGCAGTTCTTC.

This clonotype was seen more than once but under ten times. The rearrangement uses TRBV20-1 and TRBJ1-5, with D maybe TRBD1 (5 bases). This CDR3 region has 13 residues. V was shortened by 4 bases and J by 6 bases, with 13 bases between the two germline ends. Germline V CDR1 and CDR2: DFQATT, SNEGSKA (reference sequence). The CDR3 sequence is CSAIGQGGQPQHF. CDR3 DNA: TGCAGTGCTATTGGGCAGGGAGGTCAGCCCCAGCATTTT.

The chain combines TRBV20-1 with TRBJ2-3, with 14 bases aligning to TRBD2. CDR3 length: 18 residues. The germline CDR1 and CDR2 sequences are DFQATT and SNEGSKA (reference sequence). V shed 1 base, J shed 2 bases, and the junction held 8 bases outside the gene matches. The DNA for the CDR3 is TGCAGTGCTAGAGTTCAGGGGACTAGCGGGGGTTCCACAGATACGCAGTATTTT. Amino acids: CSARVQGTSGGSTDTQYF.

This clonotype was counted a few times. This chain uses TRBV5-1 with TRBJ2-2, with 11 bases fitting TRBD1. CDR3 length: 14 amino acids. V lost 7 bases to trimming and J lost 5 bases; unmatched junction nucleotides: 4. CDR1 SGHRS and CDR2 YFSETQ come from the germline V gene. CDR3 protein: CASHGTGGTGELFF. DNA of the CDR3: TGCGCCAGCCACGGGACAGGGGGAACCGGGGAGCTGTTTTTT.

The rearrangement uses TRBV6-1 and TRBJ2-7, with D uncertain. Germline V gene lookup returns CDR1 MNHNS and CDR2 SASEGT. The CDR3 contains 13 residues. Trimming took 7 bases from V and 0 from J, leaving 10 bases between them. CDR3 in DNA: TGTGCCAGCACGGCCCCTGTCTCCTACGAGCAGTACTTC. It codes for CASTAPVSYEQYF.

J is TRBJ2-2 and V is TRBV5-4; possibly TRBD2 for D (6 bases). Germline CDR1 and CDR2: SGHNT and YYREEE (reference sequence). V was cut by 0 bases and J by 8 bases, with 14 bases left in between. This CDR3 is 15 amino acids long. The DNA for the CDR3 is TGTGCCAGCAGCTTGGGCGGGACGGCTCCGGGGGAGCTGTTTTTT. Its translation is CASSLGGTAPGELFF.

This clonotype was seen a handful of times. This chain links TRBV10-2 with TRBJ2-3; TRBD2 matches at 10 bases. The trim removed 3 bases at V and 2 bases at J, leaving 8 bases unmatched. The germline CDR1 and CDR2 sequences are WSHSY and SAAADI. CDR3 length: 17 residues. In nucleotides, the CDR3 is TGCGCCAGCAGTGATGGGGCTAGCGGGGGTACCACAGATACGCAGTATTTT. Translation: CASSDGASGGTTDTQYF.

This clonotype was counted only a few times. The CDR3 DNA follows: TGCAGCGCCGCCGGGGGGGCAACTAATGAAAAACTGTTTTTT. This sequence encodes CSAAGGATNEKLFF. This chain uses TRBV29-1 with TRBJ1-4; a possible D gene is TRBD1 (5 bases). The V gene lost 7 bases and the J gene lost 0 bases, with 12 bases spanning the gap. The germline V gene encodes CDR1 SQVTM and CDR2 ANQGSEA. The CDR3 covers 14 residues.

This clonotype was counted many times. CDR3 loop: CASSRGTRGEQFF. The CDR3 DNA sequence: TGTGCCAGCAGCCGGGGGACCCGCGGGGAGCAGTTCTTC. The chain uses TRBV7-9 and TRBJ2-1; a weak D match, TRBD2 (6 bases). Trimming left V 5 bases short and J 10 bases short, with 15 bases between. This CDR3 contains 13 residues. Germline V CDR1 and CDR2: SEHNR, FQNEAQ (reference sequence).

The J gene is TRBJ2-1, the V gene TRBV11-2; 7 nucleotides agree with TRBD1. The V and J ends lost 6 bases and 7 bases, in that order; junction bases with no gene match: 12. Germline V gives CDR1 SGHAT, CDR2 FQNNGV. The CDR3 loop spans 15 amino acids. In DNA form, the CDR3 reads TGTGCCAGCAGTACAACACAGGGGAAGAGGAATGAGCAGTTCTTC. This encodes CASSTTQGKRNEQFF. Full variable domain (outside the CDR3, taken from reference TRBV11-2 and TRBJ2-1): EAGVAQSPRYKIIEKRQSVAFWCNPISGHATLYWYQQILGQGPKLLIQFQNNGVVDDSQLPKDRFSAERLKGVDSTLKIQPAKLEDSAVYLCASSTTQGKRNEQFFGPGTRLTVL.

This clonotype occurred a few times. CDR3 coding DNA: TGTGCCAGCAGAGCAACGGGACTTTCCTCAGAGCAGTTCTTC. This codes for CASRATGLSSEQFF. The chain employs TRBV7-2 and TRBJ2-1, with D perhaps TRBD2 (6 bases). The CDR3 is made up of 14 amino acids. The V end was cut by 6 bases, the J end by 10 bases, with 19 bases between. Germline V lookup: CDR1 SGHTA, CDR2 FQGNSA.

The V and J genes are TRBV7-7 and TRBJ2-3; D tentatively fits TRBD1 or TRBD2 (5 bases each). CDR1 is SSHAT and CDR2 is FNYEAQ in the germline V gene (reference sequence). The V gene lost 5 bases and the J gene lost 4 bases, with 13 bases spanning the gap. The CDR3 runs 14 residues. This chain's CDR3 is CASSPRGAPDTQYF. In nucleotides, the CDR3 is TGTGCCAGCAGCCCCCGAGGGGCCCCAGATACGCAGTATTTT.